Listed below are T cell receptor beta chains from one sample, sequenced in a study of graft-versus-host responses after intestinal transplantation. Only in-frame clones appear in the TCRdb table, and some are missing; sequencing was by immunoSEQ multiplex PCR. The data show over 90,000 clones, with 93% seen just once and 1.2% held by the top ten. Antigen specificity for these receptors is unknown. The sample was unstimulated CD8+ T cells sorted from spleen or lymph node cells, taken before intestinal transplant. The origin of the receptors is a human donor who received an intestinal transplant. CDR3s include the opening cysteine and the closing phenylalanine or tryptophan. Each record gives: J gene, clone size, V gene, D gene, CDR3 protein, CDR3 DNA. A D gene is named only where the DNA matches it firmly. Clone size is stated in some rows and not others, as once, few, many or a class when expanded.

J: TRBJ2-1
size: NA
V: TRBV5-4
D: TRBD2
CDR3: CASSFSGGAYNEQFF
DNA: TGTGCCAGCAGTTTTAGCGGGGGGGCGTACAATGAGCAGTTCTTC

J: TRBJ1-1
size: once
V: TRBV7-9
D: TRBD1
CDR3: CASSLGTGEEMNTEAFF
DNA: TGTGCCAGCAGTCTCGGGACAGGGGAGGAGATGAACACTGAAGCTTTCTTT

J: TRBJ2-1
size: few
V: TRBV4-1
D: TRBD1
CDR3: CASSQDLGQGSYNEQFF
DNA: TGCGCCAGCAGCCAAGATCTGGGACAGGGTTCCTACAATGAGCAGTTCTTC

J: TRBJ2-5
size: NA
V: TRBV4-1
D: NA
CDR3: CASSQVAARVGETQYF
DNA: TGCGCCAGCAGCCAAGTAGCGGCTAGAGTGGGGGAGACCCAGTACTTC

J: TRBJ1-1
size: NA
V: TRBV6-1
D: NA
CDR3: CASSGGLRAEAFF
DNA: TGTGCCAGCTCTGGTGGGCTACGCGCTGAAGCTTTCTTT

J: TRBJ2-1
size: NA
V: TRBV11-2
D: NA
CDR3: CASSLTGSYNEQFF
DNA: TGTGCCAGCAGCCTAACAGGCTCCTACAATGAGCAGTTCTTC

J: TRBJ2-7
size: once
V: TRBV9
D: NA
CDR3: CASSVGGYQGSYEQYF
DNA: TGTGCCAGCAGCGTAGGCGGGTACCAGGGCTCCTACGAGCAGTACTTC

J: TRBJ1-6
size: once
V: TRBV19
D: NA
CDR3: CASGTISIRVPNSPLHF
DNA: TGTGCCAGTGGGACTATAAGTATCAGGGTCCCTAATTCACCCCTCCACTTT

J: TRBJ1-2
size: once
V: TRBV4-1
D: TRBD1
CDR3: CASSQGGQATYGYTF
DNA: TGCGCCAGCAGCCAAGGAGGACAGGCGACCTATGGCTACACCTTC

J: TRBJ2-1
size: NA
V: TRBV13
D: TRBD2
CDR3: CASSFSGGAANEQFF
DNA: TGTGCCAGCAGCTTTAGCGGGGGGGCCGCCAATGAGCAGTTCTTC

J: TRBJ2-3
size: once
V: TRBV9
D: NA
CDR3: CASSVAPDTQYF
DNA: TGTGCCAGCAGCGTAGCCCCAGATACGCAGTATTTT

J: TRBJ2-2
size: NA
V: TRBV5-4
D: TRBD2
CDR3: CASSFWTSVGTGELFF
DNA: TGTGCCAGCAGCTTTTGGACTAGCGTCGGCACCGGGGAGCTGTTTTTT

J: TRBJ2-7
size: once
V: TRBV7-2
D: NA
CDR3: CASSPNLSYEQYF
DNA: TGTGCCAGCAGCCCAAACCTTTCCTACGAGCAGTACTTC

J: TRBJ2-7
size: once
V: TRBV11-3
D: NA
CDR3: CASSLDRARDIRTHEQYF
DNA: TGTGCCAGCAGCTTAGATAGGGCCCGGGACATTCGAACCCACGAGCAGTACTTC

J: TRBJ2-7
size: once
V: TRBV7-9
D: TRBD2
CDR3: CASSFSTSGKASYEQYF
DNA: TGTGCCAGCAGCTTTAGCACTAGCGGGAAGGCTTCCTACGAGCAGTACTTC

J: TRBJ2-6
size: NA
V: TRBV7-8
D: NA
CDR3: CASSLLGRGVANVLTF
DNA: TGTGCCAGCAGCTTATTGGGGAGGGGGGTGGCCAACGTCCTGACTTTC

J: TRBJ1-2
size: NA
V: TRBV19
D: NA
CDR3: CASSSFVQRRSAGYTF
DNA: TGTGCCAGTAGTAGCTTTGTCCAGAGGCGGTCCGCTGGCTACACCTTC

J: TRBJ2-5
size: NA
V: TRBV7-6
D: TRBD2
CDR3: CASSYWTSGPRETQYF
DNA: TGTGCCAGCAGCTATTGGACTAGCGGGCCTCGGGAGACCCAGTACTTC

J: TRBJ2-3
size: NA
V: TRBV7-2
D: NA
CDR3: CASSLWGQGGNTQYF
DNA: TGTGCCAGCAGCTTATGGGGGCAGGGGGGAAATACGCAGTATTTT

J: TRBJ1-1
size: NA
V: TRBV15
D: NA
CDR3: CATSRVNSGTANTEAFF
DNA: TGTGCCACCAGCAGAGTAAATTCCGGGACCGCGAACACTGAAGCTTTCTTT

J: TRBJ2-3
size: NA
V: TRBV29-1
D: TRBD2
CDR3: CSVPWDYTDTQYF
DNA: TGCAGCGTTCCCTGGGACTACACAGATACGCAGTATTTT

J: TRBJ1-1
size: NA
V: TRBV19
D: NA
CDR3: CASSPALNTEAFF
DNA: TGTGCCAGTAGCCCCGCCCTGAACACTGAAGCTTTCTTT

J: TRBJ2-5
size: NA
V: TRBV19
D: NA
CDR3: CASSIRGGETQYF
DNA: TGTGCCAGTAGTATTCGGGGTGGAGAGACCCAGTACTTC

J: TRBJ2-7
size: once
V: TRBV6-1
D: TRBD2
CDR3: CASSLSGGWEQYF
DNA: TGTGCCAGCAGTTTGAGCGGGGGTTGGGAGCAGTACTTC

J: TRBJ2-1
size: NA
V: TRBV9
D: TRBD2
CDR3: CASSVTGTNLADEQFF
DNA: TGTGCCAGCAGCGTGACCGGGACTAATTTGGCTGATGAGCAGTTCTTC

J: TRBJ2-2
size: NA
V: TRBV9
D: NA
CDR3: CASSGTRGELFF
DNA: TGTGCCAGCAGCGGAACTAGGGGGGAGCTGTTTTTT

J: TRBJ2-7
size: NA
V: TRBV5-3
D: TRBD1
CDR3: CASRGGQGDYEQYF
DNA: TGTGCCAGCAGAGGAGGACAGGGGGATTACGAGCAGTACTTC